This T cell receptor (beta chain) was recorded in a study of CD4 T cells in relation to SARS-CoV-2 and coronaviruses. A remark on this clone: What it binds is unknown.

TCRdb's table, derived via immunoSEQ multiplex PCR, lists solely in-frame clones and lacks some. The sample has about 43,000 clones, 82% seen once. There are 16 residues in the CDR3. J gave up 6 bases and V 4 bases, and 5 bases lay outside the gene matches. Germline CDR1 LGHDT, CDR2 YNNKEL (reference sequence). Study observations and caveats: In around two thirds of donors, memory CD4+ clonotypes crossrecognized SARS-CoV-2 and at least one common cold coronavirus spike. Crossreactivity was assessed only for spike protein, not other viral proteins. Monoreactive clones expanded significantly more to SARS-CoV-2 than crossreactive clones did.

This receptor was obtained from an adult with COVID-19. Material: naive CD4+ T cells from PBMCs, cultured in vitro. Regarding subset: naive CD4+ T cells isolated by negative enrichment. V gene TRBV3-1 (or the pseudogene TRBV3-2) combines with J gene TRBJ2-2, with 13 positions matching TRBD2. The CDR3 region is CASSRGTSGMSGELFF. For the CDR3, the DNA is TGTGCCAGCAGCCGCGGGACTAGCGGGATGTCCGGGGAGCTGTTTTTT.